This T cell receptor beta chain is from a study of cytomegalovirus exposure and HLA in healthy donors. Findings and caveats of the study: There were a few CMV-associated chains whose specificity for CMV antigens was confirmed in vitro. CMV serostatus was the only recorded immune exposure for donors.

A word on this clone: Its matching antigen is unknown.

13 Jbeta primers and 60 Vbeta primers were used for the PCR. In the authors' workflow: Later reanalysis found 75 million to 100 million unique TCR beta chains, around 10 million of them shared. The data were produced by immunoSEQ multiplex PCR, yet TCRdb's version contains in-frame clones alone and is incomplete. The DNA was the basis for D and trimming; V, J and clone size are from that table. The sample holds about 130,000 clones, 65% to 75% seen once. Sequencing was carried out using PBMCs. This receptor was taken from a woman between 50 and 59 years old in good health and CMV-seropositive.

CDR3 amino acids: CASSLDQGSEQFF. DNA of the CDR3: TGTGCCAGCAGCCTGGACCAGGGGAGTGAGCAGTTCTTC. The rearrangement uses TRBV7-2 and TRBJ2-1, with D perhaps TRBD1 (6 bases). Germline V gene data show CDR1 as SGHTA and CDR2 as FQGNSA. The CDR3 covers 13 residues. The V end lost 5 bases, the J end lost 9 bases, and 14 bases lay between the germline ends.